One sample yielded the 10 T cell receptor beta chains listed below, sequenced in a study of identical twins. Each CDR3 protein is one row after TCRdb ran MiXCR on the 5' RACE reads. Of hundreds of thousands of distinct CDR3 sequences in the sample, about 8% were seen once. The sample was also reused in another study, on yellow fever vaccine responses in identical twins.

Sequencing was carried out using memory (CD45RO+) T cells sorted from blood. The receptors shown here come from a woman younger than 35 in good health.

This clonotype was detected many times. This chain uses TRBV7-9 with TRBJ2-5; 8 bases agree with TRBD2. V lost 6 bases to trimming and J lost 1 base; unmatched junction nucleotides: 7. The germline gives CDR1 SEHNR, CDR2 FQNEAQ (reference sequence). The CDR3 consists of 15 residues. This CDR3 reads CASSKVAGFQETQYF. DNA of the CDR3: TGTGCCAGCAGTAAGGTAGCGGGGTTCCAAGAGACCCAGTACTTC.

In this sample, this clonotype turned up a few times. The V and J genes are TRBV7-9 and TRBJ1-2, with D possibly TRBD1 on 6 matching bases. Germline V gene lookup returns CDR1 SEHNR and CDR2 FQNEAQ (reference sequence). CDR3 size: 12 residues. The V gene lost 7 bases and the J gene lost 4 bases, with 10 bases spanning the gap. DNA for the CDR3: TGTGCCAGCAACGAACAGGGCTATGGCTACACCTTC. Translating it yields CASNEQGYGYTF.

This clonotype has only a few counts. The genes are TRBV3-1 and TRBJ1-1; the match to TRBD1 covers 7 bases. This CDR3 contains 14 residues. Trimming cost V 4 bases and J 7 bases; bases outside gene matches: 9. The germline V gene encodes CDR1 LGHDT and CDR2 YNNKEL (reference sequence). CDR3 in amino acids: CASSRNRGMDEAFF. In DNA form, the CDR3 reads TGTGCCAGCAGCCGCAACAGGGGTATGGATGAAGCTTTCTTT.

This clonotype was counted many times. The rearrangement joins TRBV28 to TRBJ2-7; 9 nucleotides align to TRBD1. The V segment lost 4 bases and the J segment 8 bases; nucleotides outside the gene matches: 12. Germline CDR1 is MDHEN and CDR2 is SYDVKM. The CDR3 runs to 15 residues. The CDR3 DNA is TGTGCCAGCAGTTCCACCGGGACAGGGAGGGGGCAGCAGTACGTC. Its translation: CASSSTGTGRGQQYV.

The V call is TRBV5-1, the J call TRBJ2-1, with 8 bases matching TRBD2. Trimming removed 4 bases from V and 0 bases from J; junction bases left unmatched: 6. This CDR3 comprises 16 residues. Per the germline V gene, CDR1 is SGHRS and CDR2 is YFSETQ. CDR3 protein: CASSPGGGFSYNEQFF. CDR3 DNA: TGCGCCAGCAGCCCCGGGGGGGGTTTCTCCTACAATGAGCAGTTCTTC.

This clonotype turned up a few times. J is TRBJ1-4 and V is TRBV20-1; 9 bases match TRBD1. The CDR3 loop spans 13 amino acids. V trimming: 4 bases; J trimming: 7 bases; junction bases outside the gene matches: 4. Germline values: CDR1 DFQATT, CDR2 SNEGSKA (reference sequence). CDR3 loop: CSAKTGGSEKLFF. CDR3 bases: TGCAGTGCTAAGACAGGGGGTAGTGAAAAACTGTTTTTT.

This clonotype has more than one count but fewer than ten. The J gene is TRBJ2-7, the V gene TRBV27; 8 bases match TRBD2. The germline V gene has CDR1 MNHEY and CDR2 SMNVEV (reference sequence). Trimming cost V 11 bases and J 2 bases; bases outside gene matches: 11. CDR3 length equals 14 residues. CDR3 protein: CAWPRSGATYEQYF. DNA for the CDR3: TGTGCCTGGCCCCGTAGCGGGGCAACCTACGAGCAGTACTTC.

This clonotype came up many times. J is TRBJ2-7 and V is TRBV11-3; D not certain. Germline V gene sequence: CDR1 SGHNT, CDR2 YENEEA. The CDR3 extends over 13 amino acids. V dropped 2 bases and J dropped 0 bases, with 5 bases sitting between them. The DNA for the CDR3 is TGTGCCAGCAGCTTACCTTTCTCCTACGAGCAGTACTTC. It translates to CASSLPFSYEQYF.

There are a few counts of this clonotype. V gene TRBV4-1 combines with J gene TRBJ2-3; 10 positions agree with TRBD2. V trimming: 4 bases; J trimming: 2 bases; junction bases outside the gene matches: 9. This CDR3 has 17 amino acids. Germline CDR1 is MGHRA and CDR2 is YSYEKL. The DNA of the CDR3 is TGCGCCAGCAGCCCCTCGGGAGCGGGAGGGGTCACAGATACGCAGTATTTT. This translates into CASSPSGAGGVTDTQYF.

This clonotype has more than one count but fewer than ten. This chain joins TRBV5-1 and TRBJ2-1, with 8 bases that match TRBD1. Looked up from germline, CDR1 is SGHRS and CDR2 is YFSETQ. This CDR3 comprises 14 residues. Trimming removed 2 bases from V and 5 bases from J; junction bases left unmatched: 3. The CDR3, as DNA: TGCGCCAGCAGCTTACGGACAGGGAACAATGAGCAGTTCTTC. It codes for CASSLRTGNNEQFF.